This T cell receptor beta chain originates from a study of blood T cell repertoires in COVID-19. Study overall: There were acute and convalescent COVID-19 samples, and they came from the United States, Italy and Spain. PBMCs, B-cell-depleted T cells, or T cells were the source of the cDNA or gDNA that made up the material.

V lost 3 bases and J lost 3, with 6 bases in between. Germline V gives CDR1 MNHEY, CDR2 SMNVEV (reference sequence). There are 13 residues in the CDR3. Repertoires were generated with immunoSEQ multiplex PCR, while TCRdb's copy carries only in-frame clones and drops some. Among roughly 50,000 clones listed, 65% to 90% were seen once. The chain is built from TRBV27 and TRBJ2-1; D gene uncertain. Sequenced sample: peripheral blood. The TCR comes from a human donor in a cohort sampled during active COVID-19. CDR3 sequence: CASSLLNYNEQFF. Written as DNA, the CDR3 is TGTGCCAGCAGTTTGCTAAACTACAATGAGCAGTTCTTC.